What follows describes a single T cell receptor (beta chain). There is no known antigen for this receptor. Per-nucleotide qualities are absent, and no much larger clonotype sits a single base away. These data come from a study of blood T cell repertoires in COVID-19 (dated by TCRdb to 2019 to 2021). With regard to the full study: Samples from collaborators originated in the United States, Italy and Spain and spanned both the acute and convalescent phases of COVID-19. The material from the prospective study consisted of cDNA or gDNA derived from T cells, B-cell-depleted T cells, or PBMCs. Deeply sampled blood TCRbeta repertoires from subjects exposed to, actively infected with, or recovered from COVID-19 were included in the dataset. The repertoires were released in a freely available public database intended as a resource for research on the immune response to SARS-CoV-2. Samples were obtained from the ongoing ImmuneRACE study (first 160 participants) and from about 1,300 subjects provided by 6 global collaborators. A de-identified subject ID, COVID-19 status, age in years and sex were almost always included in the sample metadata. HLA class I and class II types, where available, came from metadata supplied by the sample provider rather than from assay-based typing.

TCRbeta CDR3 regions were amplified from genomic DNA by means of the immunoSEQ Assay, a bias-controlled multiplex PCR. Under the source paper's analysis protocol: Nucleated cell counts per sample were estimated from amplification of reference gene primers within the assay. Sequence reads were collapsed and filtered to measure the absolute abundance of every unique TCRbeta CDR3 rearrangement. For each sample, productive Simpson clonality was calculated as the square root of Simpson's diversity index across productive rearrangements. TCRdb holds this immuneACCESS table with in-frame rearrangements only. Some clones are missing; in checked studies, unresolved V genes explain under half, and the rest has no known cause. V and J calls and clone size are as listed in that table; D and trimming were resolved from the DNA. Present in this sample are about 54,000 clones, about 91% of which were seen just once. In total, the top ten clones hold 7.3% of the sample.

Study-wide findings and limitations: The amount of clinical and demographic metadata varied by source and participant and was provided uncurated.

As encoded in the germline V gene, CDR1 is MDHEN while CDR2 is SYDVKM. V loses 8 bases of germline sequence and J loses 0 bases, and the interval between the two ends is 8 bases. The CDR3 starts with the cysteine, ends with the phenylalanine, and has 12 residues. Just CDR3 DNA is preserved here, 36 bases in frame from base 1. Each collaborating institution followed its own protocols to collect whole blood in K2EDTA tubes. Collaborator samples were shipped for TCRbeta analysis as frozen whole blood, isolated PBMCs, or DNA extracted from either sample type. Sequenced material: peripheral blood. The chain is assembled from TRBV28 and TRBJ2-7, and possibly TRBD2, on 5 matching bases. The sequence was obtained from a woman aged 55 to 70 with active or convalescent COVID-19. The nucleotide sequence reads TGTGCCAGCGGAGGCAGCTCCTACGAGCAGTACTTC. It codes for CASGGSSYEQYF. Reference TRBV28 and TRBJ2-7 proteins supply the regions before and after the CDR3; the full variable domain is: DVKVTQSSRYLVKRTGEKVFLECVQDMDHENMFWYRQDPGLGLRLIYFSYDVKMKEKGDIPEGYSVSREKKERFSLILESASTNQTSMYLCASGGSSYEQYFGPGTRLTVT.